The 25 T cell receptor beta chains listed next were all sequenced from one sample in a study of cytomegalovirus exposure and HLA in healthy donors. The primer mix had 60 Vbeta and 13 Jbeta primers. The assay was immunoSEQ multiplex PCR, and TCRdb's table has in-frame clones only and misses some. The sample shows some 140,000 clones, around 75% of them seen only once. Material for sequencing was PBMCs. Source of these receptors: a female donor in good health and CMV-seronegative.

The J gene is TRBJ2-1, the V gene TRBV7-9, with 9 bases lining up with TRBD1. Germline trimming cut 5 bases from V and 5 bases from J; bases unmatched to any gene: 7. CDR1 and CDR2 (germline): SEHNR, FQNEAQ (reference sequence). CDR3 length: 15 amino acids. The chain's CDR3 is CASSAARQGDNEQFF. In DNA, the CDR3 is TGTGCCAGCAGCGCCGCTCGACAGGGGGACAATGAGCAGTTCTTC.

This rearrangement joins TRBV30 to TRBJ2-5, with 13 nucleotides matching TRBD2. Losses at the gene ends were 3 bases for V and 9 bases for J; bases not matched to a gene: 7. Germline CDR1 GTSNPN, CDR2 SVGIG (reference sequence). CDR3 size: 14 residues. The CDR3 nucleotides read TGTGCCTGGAGCGGGACTAGCGGGATGTGGTCCCAGTACTTC. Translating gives CAWSGTSGMWSQYF.

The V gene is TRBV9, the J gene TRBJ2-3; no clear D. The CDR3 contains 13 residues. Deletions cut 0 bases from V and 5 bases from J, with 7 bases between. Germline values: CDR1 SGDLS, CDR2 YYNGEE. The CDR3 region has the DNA TGTGCCAGCAGCGTAGTTTCACAAGATACGCAGTATTTT. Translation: CASSVVSQDTQYF.

CDR3 sequence: CASSQDRTLGQFF. The CDR3 DNA reads as TGCGCCAGCAGCCAGGACAGGACGCTAGGGCAGTTCTTC. This rearrangement joins TRBV4-3 to TRBJ2-1; 7 positions agree with TRBD1. With 3 bases clipped from V and 12 bases from J, the junction kept 8 bases outside the gene matches. Germline CDR1 is LGHNA and CDR2 is YSLEER. The CDR3 covers 13 residues.

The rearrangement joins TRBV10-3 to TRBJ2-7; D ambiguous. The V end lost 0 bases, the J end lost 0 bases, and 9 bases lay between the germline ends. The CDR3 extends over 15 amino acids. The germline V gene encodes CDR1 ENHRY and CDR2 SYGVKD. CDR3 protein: CAISESESHSYEQYF. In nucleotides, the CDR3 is TGTGCCATCAGTGAGTCAGAGAGTCACTCCTACGAGCAGTACTTC.

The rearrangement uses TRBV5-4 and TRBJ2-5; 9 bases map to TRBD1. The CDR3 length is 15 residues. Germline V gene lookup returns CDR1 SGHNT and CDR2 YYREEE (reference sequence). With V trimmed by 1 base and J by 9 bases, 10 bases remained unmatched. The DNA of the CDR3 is TGTGCCAGCAGCTTGACCGGGGACAGGGAAAGAGCCCAGTACTTC. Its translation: CASSLTGDRERAQYF. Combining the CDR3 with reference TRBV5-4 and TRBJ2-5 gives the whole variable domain ETGVTQSPTHLIKTRGQQVTLRCSSQSGHNTVSWYQQALGQGPQFIFQYYREEENGRGNFPPRFSGLQFPNYSSELNVNALELDDSALYLCASSLTGDRERAQYFGPGTRLLVL.

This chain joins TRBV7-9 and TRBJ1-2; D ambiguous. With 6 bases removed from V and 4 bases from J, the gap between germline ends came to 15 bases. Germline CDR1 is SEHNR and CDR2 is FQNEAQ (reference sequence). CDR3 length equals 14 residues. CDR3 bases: TGTGCCAGCAGGTCGTCAATGACGGGCTATGGCTACACCTTC. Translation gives CASRSSMTGYGYTF.

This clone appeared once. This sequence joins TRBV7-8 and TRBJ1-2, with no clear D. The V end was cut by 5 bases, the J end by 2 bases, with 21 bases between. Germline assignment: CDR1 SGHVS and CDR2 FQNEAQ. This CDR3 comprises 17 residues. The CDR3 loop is CASSPRAASPLNYGYTF. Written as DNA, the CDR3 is TGTGCCAGCAGCCCGAGGGCAGCGTCCCCCCTCAACTATGGCTACACCTTC.

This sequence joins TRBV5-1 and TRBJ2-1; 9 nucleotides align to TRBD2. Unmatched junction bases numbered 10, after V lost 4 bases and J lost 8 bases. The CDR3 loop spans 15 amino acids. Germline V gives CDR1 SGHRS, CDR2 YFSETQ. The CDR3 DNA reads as TGCGCCAGCAGCGAGGTAGCGGGAGACCAGGATGAGCAGTTCTTC. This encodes CASSEVAGDQDEQFF.

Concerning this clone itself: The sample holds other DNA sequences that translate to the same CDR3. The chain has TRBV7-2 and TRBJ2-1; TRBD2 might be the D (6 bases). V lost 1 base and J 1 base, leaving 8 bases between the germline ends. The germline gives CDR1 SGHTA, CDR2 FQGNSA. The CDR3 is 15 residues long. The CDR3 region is CASSLVAGSYNEQFF. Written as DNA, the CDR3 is TGTGCCAGCAGCTTAGTCGCGGGGTCCTACAATGAGCAGTTCTTC.

The CDR3 region has the DNA TGTGCCACCGAAGGATCTTACAGGGGTGGGCAGTTCTTC. The encoded protein is CATEGSYRGGQFF. The rearrangement uses TRBV2 and TRBJ2-1; 7 bases map to TRBD1. The CDR3 runs 13 residues. Trimming took 10 bases from V and 12 from J; bases not matched to a gene: 15. Germline loops: CDR1 SNHLY, CDR2 FYNNEI.

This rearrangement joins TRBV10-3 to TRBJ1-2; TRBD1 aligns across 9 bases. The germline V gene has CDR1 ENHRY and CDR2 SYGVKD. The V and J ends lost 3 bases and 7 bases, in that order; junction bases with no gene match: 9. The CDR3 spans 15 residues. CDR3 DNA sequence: TGTGCCATCAGTGAAAGCCTCGGGACAGGGTTTGGCTACACCTTC. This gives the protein CAISESLGTGFGYTF.

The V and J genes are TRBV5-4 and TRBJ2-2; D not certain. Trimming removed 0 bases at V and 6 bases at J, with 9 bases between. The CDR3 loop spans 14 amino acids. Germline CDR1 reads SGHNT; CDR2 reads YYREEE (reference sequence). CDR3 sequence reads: CASSLALVAGELFF. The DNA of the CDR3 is TGTGCCAGCAGCTTGGCGTTAGTGGCCGGGGAGCTGTTTTTT.

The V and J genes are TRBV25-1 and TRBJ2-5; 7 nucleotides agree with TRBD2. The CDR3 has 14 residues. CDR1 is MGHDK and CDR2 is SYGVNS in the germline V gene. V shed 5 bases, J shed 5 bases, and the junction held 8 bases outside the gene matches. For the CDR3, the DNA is TGTGCCAGCAGTAACCCGGGACTATCGGAGACCCAGTACTTC. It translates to CASSNPGLSETQYF.

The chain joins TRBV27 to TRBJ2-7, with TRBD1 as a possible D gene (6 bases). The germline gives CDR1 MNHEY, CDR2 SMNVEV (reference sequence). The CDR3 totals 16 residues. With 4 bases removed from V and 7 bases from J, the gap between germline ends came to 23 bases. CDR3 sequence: CASSSRGGFFSGEQYF. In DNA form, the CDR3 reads TGTGCCAGCAGTTCGAGAGGGGGTTTCTTCTCGGGGGAGCAGTACTTC.

The CDR3, as DNA: TGTGCCACCAGCAGAGGCCGCAGTAATTCACCCCTCCACTTT. Translation gives CATSRGRSNSPLHF. This rearrangement joins TRBV15 to TRBJ1-6; D gene uncertain. Trimming took off 1 base at V and 6 bases at J, with 7 bases between the two ends. The germline gives CDR1 LNHNV, CDR2 YYDKDF (reference sequence). This CDR3 comprises 14 residues. Full variable domain (rest looked up from reference TRBV15 and TRBJ1-6): DAMVIQNPRYQVTQFGKPVTLSCSQTLNHNVMYWYQQKSSQAPKLLFHYYDKDFNNEADTPDNFQSRRPNTSFCFLDIRSPGLGDTAMYLCATSRGRSNSPLHFGNGTRLTVT.

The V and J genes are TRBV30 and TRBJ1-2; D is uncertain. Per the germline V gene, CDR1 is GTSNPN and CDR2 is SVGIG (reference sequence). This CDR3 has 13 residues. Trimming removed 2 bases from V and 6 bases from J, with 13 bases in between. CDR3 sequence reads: CAWSPGNPNGYTF. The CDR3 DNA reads TGTGCCTGGAGTCCGGGGAACCCTAATGGCTACACCTTC.

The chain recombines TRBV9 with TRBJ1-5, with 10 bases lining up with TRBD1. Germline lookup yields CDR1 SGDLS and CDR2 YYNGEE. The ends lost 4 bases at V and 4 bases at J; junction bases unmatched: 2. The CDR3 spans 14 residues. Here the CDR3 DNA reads TGTGCCAGCAGCAAGGGACAGGGGAATCAGCCCCAGCATTTT. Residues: CASSKGQGNQPQHF.

The CDR3 sequence: CSAGQGEANYGYTF. The CDR3 DNA is TGCAGCGCCGGACAGGGGGAGGCTAACTATGGCTACACCTTC. The chain combines TRBV29-1 with TRBJ1-2, with 10 bases aligning to TRBD1. The V and J ends lost 7 bases and 0 bases, in that order; junction bases with no gene match: 5. Germline-derived CDR1 and CDR2 are SQVTM and ANQGSEA. The CDR3 is 14 residues long.

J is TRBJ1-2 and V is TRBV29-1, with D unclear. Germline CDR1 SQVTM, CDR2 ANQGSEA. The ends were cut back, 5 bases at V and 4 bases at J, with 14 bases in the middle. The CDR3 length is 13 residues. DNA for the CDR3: TGCAGCGTTCGCGGAGGCCTGGCCTATGGCTACACCTTC. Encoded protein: CSVRGGLAYGYTF.

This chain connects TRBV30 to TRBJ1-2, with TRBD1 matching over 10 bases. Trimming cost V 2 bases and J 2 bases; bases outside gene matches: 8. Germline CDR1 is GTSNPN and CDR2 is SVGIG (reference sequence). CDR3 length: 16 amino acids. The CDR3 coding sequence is TGTGCCTGGAGTACTCGGACAGGGGGGTCAAACTATGGCTACACCTTC. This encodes CAWSTRTGGSNYGYTF.

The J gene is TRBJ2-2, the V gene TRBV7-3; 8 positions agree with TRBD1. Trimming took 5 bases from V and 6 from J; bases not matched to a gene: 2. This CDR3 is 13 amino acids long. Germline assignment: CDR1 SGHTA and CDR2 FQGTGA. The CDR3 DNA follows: TGTGCCAGCAGCCCCAGGGGGCCCGGGGAGCTGTTTTTT. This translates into CASSPRGPGELFF.

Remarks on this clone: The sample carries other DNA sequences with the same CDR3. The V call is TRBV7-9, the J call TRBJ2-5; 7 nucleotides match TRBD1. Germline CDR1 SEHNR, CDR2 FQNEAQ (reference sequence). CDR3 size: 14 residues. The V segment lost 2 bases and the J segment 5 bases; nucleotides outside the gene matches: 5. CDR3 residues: CASSLRSRGETQYF. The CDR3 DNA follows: TGTGCCAGCAGCTTACGGAGCAGGGGGGAGACCCAGTACTTC.

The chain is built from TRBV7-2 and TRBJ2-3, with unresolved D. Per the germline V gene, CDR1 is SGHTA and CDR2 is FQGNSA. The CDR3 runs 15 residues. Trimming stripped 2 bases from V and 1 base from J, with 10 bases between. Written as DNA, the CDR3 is TGTGCCAGCAGCTTATTTGAGGCCCGCACAGATACGCAGTATTTT. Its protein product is CASSLFEARTDTQYF.

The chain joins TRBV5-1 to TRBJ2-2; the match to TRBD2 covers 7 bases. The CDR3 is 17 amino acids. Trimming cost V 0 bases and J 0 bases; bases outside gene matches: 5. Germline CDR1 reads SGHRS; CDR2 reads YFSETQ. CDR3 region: CASSLGASGTNTGELFF. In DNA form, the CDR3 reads TGCGCCAGCAGCTTGGGGGCTAGCGGCACGAACACCGGGGAGCTGTTTTTT.